These 30 T cell receptor beta chains were sequenced from one sample in a study of T-cell memory formation after mild COVID-19. TCRdb reprocessed the 5' RACE reads with MiXCR, giving one entry per CDR3 protein. The table lists approximately 100,000 distinct CDR3 sequences, around 10% of them singletons. Sequencing input: PBMCs or a T cell subset sorted from them (not recorded which). These receptors all come from a man aged 18 to 30 who had mild COVID-19 (a few samples of this study predate the infection). Cell type and time point are not known.

This clonotype was detected only a few times. The chain carries TRBV6-6 and TRBJ2-3; 7 nucleotides align to TRBD2. Germline values: CDR1 MNHNY, CDR2 SVGAGI (reference sequence). V shed 7 bases and J 4 bases; nucleotides not matched to a gene: 11. This CDR3 has 15 amino acids. The CDR3 DNA follows: TGTGCCAGCACCCCGTGGCAGCGGGGCTCAGATACGCAGTATTTT. Amino acids: CASTPWQRGSDTQYF.

This clonotype was detected only a few times. The chain recombines TRBV7-9 with TRBJ2-1; tentatively, D is TRBD1 (6 bases). CDR3 length equals 14 residues. Germline V lookup: CDR1 SEHNR, CDR2 FQNEAQ (reference sequence). V shed 1 base and J shed 4 bases, with 8 bases lying between them. Here the CDR3 DNA reads TGTGCCAGCAGCTTAGTCGGACAGTACAATGAGCAGTTCTTC. Translated, it gives CASSLVGQYNEQFF.

This clonotype turned up a few times. The V and J genes are TRBV5-6 and TRBJ2-4, with 8 bases identical to TRBD2. This CDR3 has 18 residues. CDR1 is SGHDT and CDR2 is YYEEEE in the germline V gene. J lost 0 bases, V lost 4 bases, and 12 bases had no gene match. DNA for the CDR3: TGTGCCAGCAGCCAATCACAACTCGGACTAGCAGCCAAAAACATTCAGTACTTC. Encoded protein: CASSQSQLGLAAKNIQYF.

There are many counts of this clonotype. J is TRBJ1-5 and V is TRBV28; unclear D gene. The V end was cut by 2 bases, the J end by 3 bases, with 14 bases between. In germline, CDR1 is MDHEN, CDR2 SYDVKM. This CDR3 is 16 amino acids long. CDR3 sequence: CASSLHPRVFNQPQHF. CDR3 nucleotide sequence: TGTGCCAGCAGTTTACACCCTCGGGTCTTCAATCAGCCCCAGCATTTT.

The genes are TRBV12-3 or TRBV12-4 and TRBJ2-2; the D is unclear. The CDR3 contains 14 residues. Trimming removed 6 bases from V and 7 bases from J, with 15 bases in between. CDR3 protein: CASSPGDGHGELFF. CDR3 bases: TGTGCCAGCAGCCCTGGGGATGGGCACGGGGAGCTGTTTTTT.

In DNA, the CDR3 is TGTGCCAGCTCACCCGACGGACTCGGGCCACCCCTCCACTTT. Translated, it gives CASSPDGLGPPLHF. The chain couples TRBV18 to TRBJ1-6, with unresolved D. The CDR3 contains 14 residues. The V gene's germline CDR1 is KGHSH and CDR2 LQKENI. The germline V and J ends were trimmed by 3 bases and 11 bases, with 14 bases remaining between them. Supplemented by reference TRBV18 and TRBJ1-6, the full variable domain reads NAGVMQNPRHLVRRRGQEARLRCSPMKGHSHVYWYRQLPEEGLKFMVYLQKENIIDESGMPKERFSAEFPKEGPSILRIQQVVRGDSAAYFCASSPDGLGPPLHFGNGTRLTVT.

CDR3 coding DNA: TGCAGTGCGGGTTACAGGGGGCGGGAGACCCAGTACTTC. It yields the protein CSAGYRGRETQYF. This rearrangement joins TRBV20-1 to TRBJ2-5; 9 bases align to TRBD1. Trimming took 6 bases from V and 5 from J; bases not matched to a gene: 7. Germline V gene data show CDR1 as DFQATT and CDR2 as SNEGSKA (reference sequence). This CDR3 spans 13 amino acids.

The table lists this clonotype with many counts. The chain carries TRBV21-1 and TRBJ2-7; the table's D call TRBD1 went unverified against the DNA. TRBV21-1 is a known pseudogene. This CDR3 is built from 15 residues. CDR3 nucleotide sequence: TGTGCCAGCAGCAGCGTCGACAGGCATTTCTACGAGCAGTACGTC. Translation gives CASSSVDRHFYEQYV.

The chain carries TRBV3-1 and TRBJ2-5, with 7 bases matching TRBD1. V lost 4 bases and J lost 5; bases outside the gene matches: 7. Germline V gene sequence: CDR1 LGHDT, CDR2 YNNKEL (reference sequence). The CDR3 runs 14 residues. CDR3 coding DNA: TGTGCCAGCAGCCCGACAGGGATGGGTGAGACCCAGTACTTC. This codes for CASSPTGMGETQYF.

This sequence joins TRBV7-9 and TRBJ2-1, with D perhaps matching TRBD1 (5 bases). Germline lookup yields CDR1 SEHNR and CDR2 FQNEAQ (reference sequence). V was pared by 1 base and J by 5 bases, with 15 bases between. The CDR3 runs to 16 residues. CDR3: CASSLVVAGWNNEQFF. DNA for the CDR3: TGTGCCAGCAGCTTAGTAGTGGCAGGGTGGAACAATGAGCAGTTCTTC.

This clonotype was seen only a few times. The chain recombines TRBV5-1 with TRBJ2-2, with 9 bases matching TRBD1. Looked up from germline, CDR1 is SGHRS and CDR2 is YFSETQ. The CDR3 length is 15 residues. V gave up 3 bases and J gave up 7 bases; unmatched junction bases: 7. The chain's CDR3 is CASSSGTGRDGELFF. The CDR3 nucleotides read TGCGCCAGCAGCTCGGGGACAGGGCGCGACGGGGAGCTGTTTTTT.

This chain joins TRBV24-1 and TRBJ2-7; D not resolved. CDR1 is KGHDR, CDR2 SFDVKD, per germline. V was cut by 1 base and J by 3 bases, with 15 bases left in between. This CDR3 comprises 16 residues. The CDR3 spells CATSDLAKALNYEQYF. The DNA of the CDR3 is TGTGCCACCAGTGATTTAGCAAAGGCCCTGAACTACGAGCAGTACTTC.

This clonotype is medium-sized in the sample. The rearrangement uses TRBV7-9 and TRBJ2-7; 7 bases are shared with TRBD1. Germline V gene data show CDR1 as SEHNR and CDR2 as FQNEAQ (reference sequence). J lost 8 bases, V lost 5 bases, and 15 bases had no gene match. This CDR3 spans 15 amino acids. The CDR3 DNA follows: TGTGCCAGCAGCACCAGCCGGGACAGTTGGTTTCAGCAGTACTTC. It encodes CASSTSRDSWFQQYF.

This clonotype was seen a few times. V is TRBV30 and J is TRBJ2-7; no clear D gene. The germline V gene encodes CDR1 GTSNPN and CDR2 SVGIG (reference sequence). This CDR3 has 12 residues. V was shortened by 1 base and J by 4 bases, with 8 bases between the two germline ends. CDR3 in amino acids: CAWSDGPYEQYF. CDR3 nucleotide sequence: TGTGCCTGGAGTGACGGTCCATACGAGCAGTACTTC.

This clonotype has just a few counts. This sequence joins TRBV7-9 and TRBJ1-1; D is unresolved. V lost 7 bases, J lost 8 bases, and 14 bases lay in between. Germline values: CDR1 SEHNR, CDR2 FQNEAQ (reference sequence). The CDR3 loop spans 12 amino acids. The CDR3 reads CASTWSPDEAFF. CDR3 coding DNA: TGTGCCAGCACTTGGAGCCCCGACGAAGCTTTCTTT.

There are a few counts of this clonotype. J is TRBJ2-2 and V is TRBV28; 7 bases are a match to TRBD1. With 6 bases clipped from V and 3 bases from J, the junction kept 13 bases outside the gene matches. Germline V gene data show CDR1 as MDHEN and CDR2 as SYDVKM. This CDR3 is 17 amino acids long. The CDR3 region has the DNA TGTGCCAGCAGCCCGCCCGACAGGGTTTTAGACACCGGGGAGCTGTTTTTT. Protein: CASSPPDRVLDTGELFF.

The sample holds a few counts of this clonotype. The chain joins TRBV4-2 to TRBJ2-7; D gene unclear. Trimming cost V 1 base and J 6 bases, with 10 bases left between them. Germline CDR1 is LGHNA and CDR2 is YNFKEQ. The CDR3 has 13 amino acids. CDR3: CASSQGGIGEQYF. DNA of the CDR3: TGTGCCAGCAGCCAAGGGGGAATAGGCGAGCAGTACTTC.

This clonotype occurred a few times. The rearrangement links TRBV5-1 to TRBJ1-1; maybe TRBD1 (6 bases). This CDR3 has 14 amino acids. Germline V gene lookup returns CDR1 SGHRS and CDR2 YFSETQ. The ends were cut back, 4 bases at V and 4 bases at J, with 14 bases in the middle. The CDR3 region is CASSGGGGSTEAFF. The CDR3 DNA sequence: TGCGCCAGCAGCGGAGGGGGGGGAAGCACTGAAGCTTTCTTT. The full variable domain, with the rest looked up from reference TRBV5-1 and TRBJ1-1, is KAGVTQTPRYLIKTRGQQVTLSCSPISGHRSVSWYQQTPGQGLQFLFEYFSETQRNKGNFPGRFSGRQFSNSRSEMNVSTLELGDSALYLCASSGGGGSTEAFFGQGTRLTVV.

V is TRBV12-3 or TRBV12-4 and J is TRBJ2-3; TRBD2 matches 9 bases. The CDR3 covers 16 residues. V was pared by 6 bases and J by 4 bases, with 11 bases of the junction left unmatched. This CDR3 is CASRGTSSFLADTQYF. The CDR3 DNA is TGTGCCAGCAGGGGGACTAGCTCTTTTCTCGCAGATACGCAGTATTTT.

This chain links TRBV14 with TRBJ2-7; D gene ambiguous. The CDR3 consists of 13 residues. From germline, CDR1 is SGHDN and CDR2 FVKESK. The ends were cut back, 1 base at V and 7 bases at J, with 11 bases in the middle. Written as DNA, the CDR3 is TGTGCCAGCAGCCAAGGGGATTTGAGGGAGCAGTACGTC. This sequence encodes CASSQGDLREQYV.

This clonotype appeared once. The chain combines TRBV11-2 with TRBJ2-1; D is unclear. Per germline, CDR1 SGHAT and CDR2 FQNNGV. CDR3 length equals 12 residues. Trimming took off 4 bases at V and 10 bases at J, with 11 bases between the two ends. The CDR3 DNA follows: TGTGCCAGCAGCTCGACACCGTCCGAGCAGTTCTTC. The encoded protein is CASSSTPSEQFF.

V usage is TRBV7-3 and J usage is TRBJ2-3, with 8 bases that match TRBD1. CDR1 and CDR2 (germline): SGHTA, FQGTGA. V was clipped by 2 bases and J by 2 bases; unmatched bases: 6. The CDR3 extends over 16 amino acids. The CDR3 sequence is CASSLGGQDFTDTQYF. For the CDR3, the DNA is TGTGCCAGCAGCTTAGGGGGACAGGACTTCACAGATACGCAGTATTTT.

This chain connects TRBV7-8 to TRBJ2-4; TRBD2 is a possible D gene (6 bases). The CDR3 loop spans 17 amino acids. Germline CDR1 is SGHVS and CDR2 is FQNEAQ. The V end was cut by 4 bases, the J end by 2 bases, with 18 bases between. The CDR3 nucleotides are TGTGCCAGCAGCTCCGGCGGGGTGGGGAGACCCAAAAACATTCAGTACTTC. Protein product: CASSSGGVGRPKNIQYF. The variable domain in full, completed from reference TRBV7-8 and TRBJ2-4, reads GAGVSQSPRYKVAKRGQDVALRCDPISGHVSLFWYQQALGQGPEFLTYFQNEAQLDKSGLPSDRFFAERPEGSVSTLKIQRTQQEDSAVYLCASSSGGVGRPKNIQYFGAGTRLSVL.

The genes are TRBV7-6 and TRBJ1-6; D remains unclear. The length of the CDR3 is 15 residues. V lost 2 bases and J 8 bases, leaving 13 bases between the germline ends. CDR1 and CDR2 (germline): SGHVS, FNYEAQ. CDR3 DNA: TGTGCCAGCAGCTTACGGACGGCGGACCATTCACCCCTCCACTTT. Its translation: CASSLRTADHSPLHF.

Ten or more counts support this clonotype. The V and J genes are TRBV4-2 and TRBJ1-5; the D gene is possibly TRBD1 (5 bases). Germline lookup yields CDR1 LGHNA and CDR2 YNFKEQ. The V gene lost 0 bases and the J gene lost 7 bases, with 13 bases spanning the gap. The CDR3 loop spans 15 amino acids. The CDR3: CASSQDTRVGQPQHF. Here the CDR3 DNA reads TGTGCCAGCAGCCAAGATACCAGGGTGGGACAGCCCCAGCATTTT.

The chain has TRBV11-3 and TRBJ2-1; tentatively, D is TRBD2 (6 bases). The V gene lost 5 bases and the J gene lost 1 base, with 15 bases spanning the gap. CDR1 and CDR2 from the germline V gene are SGHNT and YENEEA. The CDR3 has 16 amino acids. The CDR3 nucleotides read TGTGCCAGCAGCCCGACTGGGAGGCTTTCCTACAATGAGCAGTTCTTC. It specifies CASSPTGRLSYNEQFF.

V is TRBV12-3 or TRBV12-4 and J is TRBJ2-6; the D gene is possibly TRBD1 (6 bases). With 4 bases removed from V and 0 bases from J, the gap between germline ends came to 19 bases. The CDR3 loop spans 19 amino acids. CDR3 sequence reads: CASSSTGGQPYSGANVLTF. CDR3 DNA: TGTGCCAGCAGTTCCACCGGTGGACAGCCCTACTCTGGGGCCAACGTCCTGACTTTC.

J is TRBJ2-7 and V is TRBV4-2, with TRBD1 identical over 8 bases. From germline, CDR1 is LGHNA and CDR2 YNFKEQ. The CDR3 is 16 amino acids. J lost 4 bases, V lost 3 bases, and 11 bases had no gene match. CDR3 coding DNA: TGTGCCAGCAGCCAGGACCGGGACAGGCGAAAATACGAGCAGTACTTC. Protein sequence: CASSQDRDRRKYEQYF.

The rearrangement links TRBV7-9 to TRBJ2-1, with 11 bases identical to TRBD2. CDR3 size: 15 residues. Germline lookup yields CDR1 SEHNR and CDR2 FQNEAQ (reference sequence). V was clipped by 5 bases and J by 5 bases; unmatched bases: 5. The CDR3 loop is CASSAIAGGNNEQFF. As DNA, the CDR3 is TGTGCCAGCAGCGCTATAGCGGGGGGGAACAATGAGCAGTTCTTC.

This chain links TRBV5-6 with TRBJ2-5; 11 bases are shared with TRBD1. Germline values: CDR1 SGHDT, CDR2 YYEEEE. The ends lost 3 bases at V and 5 bases at J; junction bases unmatched: 6. The CDR3 covers 15 residues. The CDR3 DNA is TGTGCCAGCAGCTCCGGGACAGGGGGAATGGAGACCCAGTACTTC. The encoded protein is CASSSGTGGMETQYF.